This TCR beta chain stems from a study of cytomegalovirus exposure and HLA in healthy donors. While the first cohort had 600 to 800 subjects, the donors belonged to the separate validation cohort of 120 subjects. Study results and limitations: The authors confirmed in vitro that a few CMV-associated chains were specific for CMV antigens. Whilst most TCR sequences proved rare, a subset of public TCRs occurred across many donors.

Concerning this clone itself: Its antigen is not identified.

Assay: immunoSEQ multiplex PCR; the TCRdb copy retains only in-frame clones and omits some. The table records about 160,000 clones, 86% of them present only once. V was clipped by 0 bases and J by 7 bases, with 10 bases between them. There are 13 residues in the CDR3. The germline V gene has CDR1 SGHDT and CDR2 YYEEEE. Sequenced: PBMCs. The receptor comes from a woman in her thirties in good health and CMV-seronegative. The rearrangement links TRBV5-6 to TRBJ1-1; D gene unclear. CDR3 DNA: TGTGCCAGCAGCTTGGGCAGACTTAATGAAGCTTTCTTT. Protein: CASSLGRLNEAFF.